This T cell receptor (beta chain) was recorded in a study of blood T cell repertoires in COVID-19. The wider study: Sites in the United States, Italy and Spain provided acute and convalescent COVID-19 samples.

Generated by immunoSEQ multiplex PCR, the TCRdb table keeps only in-frame clones and is missing some. The table has hundreds of thousands of clones, 80% to 95% seen once. The CDR3 has 15 amino acids. V was trimmed by 3 bases and J by 2 bases, leaving 13 bases between them. Germline CDR1 reads SGHAT; CDR2 reads FQNNGV. Sequencing was carried out using PBMCs or T cells enriched from blood (not recorded which). The origin of this receptor is a woman in her late teens or twenties who had recovered from COVID-19. J is TRBJ2-5 and V is TRBV11-2; D is perhaps TRBD1 (5 bases). Here the CDR3 reads CASSFLTANQETQYF. Written as DNA, the CDR3 is TGTGCCAGCAGCTTCTTGACAGCTAATCAAGAGACCCAGTACTTC.